This T cell receptor (beta chain) is from a study of blood T cells in healthy people across ages (dated by TCRdb to about 2015). Looking at the study overall: In model experiments, template switching captured about one uniquely barcoded TCR beta cDNA molecule for every two T cells. The donors were split into four age groups: young (average around 17 years), middle-aged (39), aged (approximately 60) and long-lived (roughly 88). Age-related changes in TCR beta repertoire diversity were measured in the study by deep sequencing normalized with unique cDNA molecular identifiers. The study analyzed two additional independent replicas of 1 million unique cDNA reads from the same blood draw for two donors, one aged 18 to 30 and one aged 80 or older. Donors of different ages were randomly distributed across sequencing lanes to avoid experimental bias.

Donors were 30 to 45 systemically healthy Caucasian individuals from Russia aged roughly 6 to 100 years. Each donor gave ten milliliters of peripheral blood, collected into EDTA-treated Vacutainer tubes. Ficoll-Paque density-gradient centrifugation was used to isolate PBMCs, with at least 6.5 million per sample. Total RNA was extracted from PBMCs with Trizol reagent, with at least 5.5 micrograms obtained per sample. For every donor, flow cytometry on a PBMC aliquot measured the percentage of naive CD45RAhigh/CD27high T cells. The library came from 5' RACE. A second PCR of about 6 to 11 cycles was performed with a sample-barcoded 5' primer and a J-beta primer mix. Each TCR beta cDNA molecule received a unique molecular identifier from a template-switch 5' adaptor carrying 12 random nucleotides. Each sample yielded at least 3 million CDR3-containing paired-end reads. First-strand cDNA was synthesized from all RNA with the Mint cDNA synthesis kit, primed by a TRBC-specific oligonucleotide. After uracil-DNA glycosylase treatment, a first 18-cycle PCR used universal primers M1SS and BC2_uni_R on all cDNA. In the authors' own workflow: For normalization, 1 million high-quality reads were randomly selected from each sample, with every read carrying a distinct molecular identifier. Instead of being binned into consensus sequences, reads with shared molecular identifiers were discarded. MiTCR, run with a Q25 quality threshold and the strictest error-elimination algorithm, handled CDR3 identification, clonotype clustering and error correction. A nonparametric unseen species model with Euler transformation was used to estimate lower-bound total TCR beta diversity. The public reads were run again by TCRdb, first through fastp at Q25 and then through MiXCR, and only productive beta chains were kept. Duplicate CDR3 protein sequences are folded into a single record with the most common DNA and genes. The V and J calls and clone size are TCRdb's, not the authors'. A total of around 2 million distinct CDR3 sequences appear in this sample, around 42% of them only once. The ten most abundant clones make up 23% of the sample.

Via the germline V gene, CDR1 is MNHEY and CDR2 SVGEGT. Relative to germline, V is 4 bases shorter and J is 6 bases shorter, with 13 bases between their ends. CDR3 length: 14 amino acids, cysteine to phenylalanine. The DNA shown is the 42-base CDR3, in frame from base 1. As concerns this clonotype: The antigen it binds to is not known. No qualities accompany the bases; no much larger clone lies one base away.

The study at large found these results: Because profiling used bulk unsorted PBMCs, naive and antigen-experienced compartments could not be compared conclusively. As age increased, observed TCR beta diversity per million T cells dropped in a roughly linear way, and a significant reduction was already evident by age 40. The long-lived group showed more naive CD4+ T cells, fewer expanded clones and increased TCR diversity than the aged group, suggesting age selection. Because the CMV infection status of the donors was unknown, age-related changes in expanded clonotypes may potentially have been confounded. Estimates of total diversity based on one million sequenced T cells were considered lower bounds and underestimates. A strong correlation was found between observed TCR beta diversity and the percentage of naive T cells measured by flow cytometry.

The receptor's source is a human donor in good health. The sequenced sample was blood. The receptor chain draws on TRBV6-2 or TRBV6-3 and TRBJ2-1, and the D gene may be TRBD2, 6 bases matching. Read as DNA, the sequence is TGTGCCAGCAGTTCCCCGGGACTGGTCAATGAGCAGTTCTTC. This translates into CASSSPGLVNEQFF.